These 22 T cell receptor beta chains were sequenced from one sample in a study of CD8+ T cells in alopecia areata. Treatment given: oral pan-JAK inhibitor, 5-10 mg twice daily. Collection of lesional scalp punch biopsies and peripheral blood was performed in alopecia areata patients. Sequencing used cDNA as its template, made by extracting RNA and reverse transcribing it. Generated by immunoSEQ multiplex PCR, the TCRdb table keeps only in-frame clones and is missing some. Of approximately 5,400 clones in the sample, 71% were seen once. The input for sequencing was skin, taken at week 24, from a patient treated with tofacitinib. These receptors were obtained from a human donor with alopecia areata.

The chain couples TRBV30 to TRBJ1-5; D gene uncertain. Germline CDR1 and CDR2: GTSNPN and SVGIG (reference sequence). V was cut by 5 bases and J by 2 bases, with 7 bases left in between. The CDR3 runs 12 residues. The CDR3 sequence: CAWGVGNQPQHF. The CDR3 region has the DNA TGTGCCTGGGGGGTTGGCAATCAGCCCCAGCATTTT. The variable domain in full, completed from reference TRBV30 and TRBJ1-5, reads SQTIHQWPATLVQPVGSPLSLECTVEGTSNPNLYWYRQAAGRGLQLLFYSVGIGQISSEVPQNLSASRPQDRQFILSSKKLLLSDSGFYLCAWGVGNQPQHFGDGTRLSIL.

The gene calls are TRBV15 and TRBJ1-5; D is uncertain. Germline values: CDR1 LNHNV, CDR2 YYDKDF (reference sequence). V shed 3 bases and J shed 2 bases, with 11 bases lying between them. The length of the CDR3 is 15 residues. The CDR3 spells CATSRRERGNQPQHF. CDR3 bases: TGTGCCACCAGCAGGAGGGAAAGGGGCAATCAGCCCCAGCATTTT.

This chain uses TRBV6-5 with TRBJ1-1; D not certain. Trimming pared 4 bases from V and 2 bases from J, leaving 11 bases between. Germline V gene lookup returns CDR1 MNHEY and CDR2 SVGAGI. There are 14 residues in the CDR3. CDR3 in amino acids: CASSSHFLNTEAFF. In DNA, the CDR3 is TGTGCCAGCAGTTCCCATTTTCTCAACACTGAAGCTTTCTTT.

In its sample, this clone was seen once. The chain couples TRBV4-2 to TRBJ2-2; the D is unclear. The germline gives CDR1 LGHNA, CDR2 YNFKEQ. Trimming took 3 bases from V and 4 from J, leaving 3 bases between them. This CDR3 has 12 residues. The CDR3: CASSQGTGELFF. The CDR3 region has the DNA TGTGCCAGCAGCCAGGGCACCGGGGAGCTGTTTTTT.

This chain joins TRBV29-1 and TRBJ2-2; D is unclear. The CDR3 sequence is 14 residues long. Germline CDR1 is SQVTM and CDR2 is ANQGSEA. Trimming cost V 5 bases and J 1 base, with 11 bases left between them. The CDR3 bases are TGCAGCGTTACCGGAATAAGGAACACCGGGGAGCTGTTTTTT. Translating it yields CSVTGIRNTGELFF.

V gene TRBV11-2 combines with J gene TRBJ2-3; D gene ambiguous. CDR3 length equals 12 residues. Germline CDR1 is SGHAT and CDR2 is FQNNGV. Trimming left V 5 bases short and J 1 base short, with 4 bases between. The CDR3 DNA sequence: TGTGCCAGCAGCACCCGCACAGATACGCAGTATTTT. Amino acid sequence: CASSTRTDTQYF.

V gene TRBV7-8 combines with J gene TRBJ1-5; no clear D gene. The germline V gene encodes CDR1 SGHVS and CDR2 FQNEAQ. The CDR3 spans 13 residues. The ends were cut back, 0 bases at V and 5 bases at J, with 5 bases in the middle. The CDR3 bases are TGTGCCAGCAGCTTAGCCCAGGATCAGCCCCAGCATTTT. Its protein product is CASSLAQDQPQHF. The full variable domain, completed using reference TRBV7-8 and TRBJ1-5, is GAGVSQSPRYKVAKRGQDVALRCDPISGHVSLFWYQQALGQGPEFLTYFQNEAQLDKSGLPSDRFFAERPEGSVSTLKIQRTQQEDSAVYLCASSLAQDQPQHFGDGTRLSIL.

The genes are TRBV10-3 and TRBJ2-1; 8 nucleotides agree with TRBD2. CDR3 length equals 16 residues. J lost 4 bases, V lost 6 bases, and 11 bases had no gene match. The germline gives CDR1 ENHRY, CDR2 SYGVKD. The CDR3 bases are TGTGCCATCAGACCAACTAGCGGAGGGAGTTACAATGAGCAGTTCTTC. Its translation is CAIRPTSGGSYNEQFF.

About this clone: This likely comes from a read error, as the CDR3 has no conserved phenylalanine or tryptophan at its end. The chain is built from TRBV14 and TRBJ1-6, with TRBD1 as a possible D gene (6 bases). Deletions cut 5 bases from V and 9 bases from J, with 17 bases between. Looked up from germline, CDR1 is SGHDN and CDR2 is FVKESK. The CDR3 length is 15 residues. The CDR3 reads CASSWDGGPLSPLHL. Written as DNA, the CDR3 is TGTGCCAGCAGCTGGGACGGGGGGCCGCTTTCACCCCTCCACCTT.

The chain has TRBV7-9 and TRBJ1-5, with D perhaps TRBD1 (5 bases). Trimming cost V 4 bases and J 5 bases, with 15 bases left between them. The CDR3 contains 15 residues. Per the germline V gene, CDR1 is SEHNR and CDR2 is FQNEAQ (reference sequence). The CDR3 is CASSSSGAGDQPQHF. The DNA for the CDR3 is TGTGCCAGCAGCTCATCCGGGGCCGGCGATCAGCCCCAGCATTTT. The full variable domain, in which reference TRBV7-9 and TRBJ1-5 provide the parts outside the CDR3, is DTGVSQNPRHKITKRGQNVTFRCDPISEHNRLYWYRQTLGQGPEFLTYFQNEAQLEKSRLLSDRFSAERPKGSFSTLEIQRTEQGDSAMYLCASSSSGAGDQPQHFGDGTRLSIL.

Regarding this clone: An end of the junction does not agree with germline; a read error may underlie this. The chain employs TRBV7-7 and TRBJ2-3; TRBD2 aligns across 7 bases. Germline loops: CDR1 SSHAT, CDR2 FNYEAQ (reference sequence). The CDR3 consists of 15 residues. Written as DNA, the CDR3 is TGTGCTAGCAGCTCCGGACTAGTTAGCACAGATACGCAGTATTTT. This gives the protein CASSSGLVSTDTQYF.

The rearrangement joins TRBV6-1 to TRBJ2-1; 8 bases line up with TRBD2. The germline gives CDR1 MNHNS, CDR2 SASEGT. V shed 6 bases and J 7 bases; nucleotides not matched to a gene: 11. The CDR3 spans 15 residues. Written as DNA, the CDR3 is TGTGCCAGCAGGGGCGAGGGACTAGGCACGAATGAGCAGTTCTTC. It encodes CASRGEGLGTNEQFF.

This chain connects TRBV29-1 to TRBJ1-1; D remains unclear. The germline gives CDR1 SQVTM, CDR2 ANQGSEA. V dropped 4 bases and J dropped 5 bases, with 11 bases sitting between them. The CDR3 loop spans 12 amino acids. CDR3 nucleotides: TGCAGCGTTGCAAGGGCGAGGACTGAAGCTTTCTTT. It translates to CSVARARTEAFF.

The rearrangement joins TRBV2 to TRBJ1-1; D unresolved. This CDR3 region has 14 residues. The V gene's germline CDR1 is SNHLY and CDR2 FYNNEI. Trimming shortened V by 4 bases and J by 2 bases, and 11 bases separated the two germline ends. CDR3 residues: CASSASVLNTEAFF. The CDR3 region has the DNA TGTGCCAGCAGTGCCTCTGTGCTTAACACTGAAGCTTTCTTT.

The genes are TRBV27 and TRBJ1-4; no definite D call. CDR3 length: 13 residues. V shed 2 bases and J shed 7 bases, with 8 bases lying between them. Germline loops: CDR1 MNHEY, CDR2 SMNVEV (reference sequence). CDR3 coding DNA: TGTGCCAGCAGTTTACGCTCGGGTGAAAAACTGTTTTTT. Translated: CASSLRSGEKLFF.

CDR3 protein: CASSVDGGQGKNIQYF. CDR3 bases: TGTGCCAGCAGCGTAGACGGTGGACAGGGCAAAAACATTCAGTACTTC. This chain connects TRBV9 to TRBJ2-4; TRBD1 aligns across 8 bases. Trimming at V came to 0 bases and at J to 3 bases, leaving 5 bases not matched to a gene. The CDR3 sequence is 16 residues long. Germline assignment: CDR1 SGDLS and CDR2 YYNGEE.

The gene calls are TRBV4-1 and TRBJ2-1; D might be TRBD1 or TRBD2, each matching 5 bases. In germline, CDR1 is MGHRA, CDR2 YSYEKL. Trimming took off 5 bases at V and 6 bases at J, with 17 bases between the two ends. The CDR3 contains 15 residues. The CDR3 reads CASSYPGRAGNEQFF. CDR3 DNA: TGCGCCAGCAGCTACCCGGGACGGGCGGGCAATGAGCAGTTCTTC.

V is TRBV5-4 and J is TRBJ1-1, with TRBD1 as a possible D gene (6 bases). With 4 bases removed from V and 7 bases from J, the gap between germline ends came to 11 bases. Germline V gene data show CDR1 as SGHNT and CDR2 as YYREEE (reference sequence). This CDR3 has 12 amino acids. The CDR3 DNA reads as TGTGCCAGCAGCCTAAGGACAGATGAAGCTTTCTTT. Its translation is CASSLRTDEAFF.

The V call is TRBV11-3, the J call TRBJ1-1; D is undetermined. CDR3 size: 13 residues. V was shortened by 5 bases and J by 5 bases, with 12 bases between the two germline ends. Looked up from germline, CDR1 is SGHNT and CDR2 is YENEEA. This chain's CDR3 is CASSEAQGTEAFF. CDR3 bases: TGTGCCAGCAGCGAGGCACAAGGGACTGAAGCTTTCTTT.

The genes are TRBV10-3 and TRBJ1-2; D might be TRBD1 (6 bases). The germline V and J ends were trimmed by 4 bases and 8 bases, with 17 bases remaining between them. The CDR3 has 14 residues. Germline CDR1 is ENHRY and CDR2 is SYGVKD. The CDR3 DNA is TGTGCCATCAGTGGGGACACCGCAAACGGGGGCTACACCTTC. Its translation: CAISGDTANGGYTF.

This clone was observed a few times. The CDR3 region is CASSSISRLDTQYF. CDR3 DNA sequence: TGTGCCAGCAGTTCTATAAGTCGGTTAGATACGCAGTATTTT. V gene TRBV6-5 combines with J gene TRBJ2-3; D uncertain. Per the germline V gene, CDR1 is MNHEY and CDR2 is SVGAGI. The CDR3 runs 14 residues. Trimming cost V 4 bases and J 5 bases, with 13 bases left between them.

V usage is TRBV6-1 and J usage is TRBJ1-5; no definite D call. CDR3 length equals 14 residues. CDR1 MNHNS and CDR2 SASEGT come from the germline V gene. Trimming pared 1 base from V and 3 bases from J, leaving 7 bases between. CDR3 bases: TGTGCCAGCAGTGAAGGGGGAGACAATCAGCCCCAGCATTTT. It is translated as CASSEGGDNQPQHF.